The subject of this entry is one TCR beta chain. The CDR3 consists of 17 residues. Germline V gene data show CDR1 as SGDLS and CDR2 as YYNGEE. The V end was cut by 4 bases, the J end by 2 bases, with 20 bases between. This sample is drawn from a study of blood T cell repertoires in COVID-19. Study details: The United States, Italy and Spain supplied acute and convalescent COVID-19 samples. The analysed material was cDNA or gDNA that came from T cells, B-cell-depleted T cells, or PBMCs.

Authors' methods: Amplification from reference gene primers served as the basis for estimated nucleated cell counts. The data were produced by immunoSEQ multiplex PCR, yet TCRdb's version contains in-frame clones alone and is incomplete. V, J and clone size are those of that table, while D and trimming were read from the DNA. This table has over 300,000 clones, 89% appearing once. The TCR was taken from a young man who had recovered from COVID-19. The V call is TRBV9, the J call TRBJ2-3; tentative D call: TRBD2 (6 bases). Sequencing was done on a sample of peripheral blood. CDR3 in DNA: TGTGCCAGCAGCCTCAGTGGGCGGCTAGCGTACACAGATACGCAGTATTTT. As protein: CASSLSGRLAYTDTQYF.